The clone carrying this T cell receptor (beta chain) was seen a single time. Treatment here: randomized to nivolumab then ipilimumab (arm A) or the reverse (arm B). Patients had received no earlier DNA-damaging chemotherapy. Sorted cells were live CD3+CD8+, lacking CD19 and CD56, from PBMCs. Sequencing used immunoSEQ multiplex PCR; TCRdb keeps in-frame clones, though not all of them. In the table there are around 26,000 clones, about three quarters of which are singletons. The source of the sample is a study of sequential checkpoint blockade in melanoma. About the research overall: Randomization was 1:1 between first-line nivolumab→ipilimumab and ipilimumab→nivolumab. Both treatment sequences were followed by maintenance nivolumab.

CDR1 and CDR2 (germline): SGHTA, FQGTGA. The CDR3 runs 10 residues. V was shortened by 6 bases and J by 10 bases, with 9 bases between the two germline ends. This TCR derives from a human donor with melanoma. The sample here was CD8+ T cells sorted from blood (inferred from file names), taken from a patient given nivolumab and ipilimumab in sequence. The chain joins TRBV7-3 to TRBJ2-5; D unresolved. The CDR3 protein is CASSQECQYF. The DNA of the CDR3 is TGTGCCAGCAGTCAAGAGTGCCAGTACTTC. Together with reference TRBV7-3 and TRBJ2-5, the CDR3 gives the full variable domain: GAGVSQTPSNKVTEKGKYVELRCDPISGHTALYWYRQSLGQGPEFLIYFQGTGAADDSGLPNDRFFAVRPEGSVSTLKIQRTERGDSAVYLCASSQECQYFGPGTRLLVL.